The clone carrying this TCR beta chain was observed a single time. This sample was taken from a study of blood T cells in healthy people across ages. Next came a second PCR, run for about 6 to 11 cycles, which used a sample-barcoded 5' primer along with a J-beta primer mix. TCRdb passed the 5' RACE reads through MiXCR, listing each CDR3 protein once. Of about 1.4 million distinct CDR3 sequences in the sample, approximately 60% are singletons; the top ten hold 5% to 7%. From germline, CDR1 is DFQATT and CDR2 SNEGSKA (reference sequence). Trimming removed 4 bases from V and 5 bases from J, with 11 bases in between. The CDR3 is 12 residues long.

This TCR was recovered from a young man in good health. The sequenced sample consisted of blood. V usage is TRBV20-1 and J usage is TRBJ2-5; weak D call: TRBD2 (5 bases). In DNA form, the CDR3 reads TGCAGTGCTAAGGGTAGCGCGGAGACCCAGTACTTC. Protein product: CSAKGSAETQYF.